Below, 8 T cell receptor beta chains from the same sample are listed, as sequenced in a study of human T cells and chemical hapten exposure. One entry per CDR3 protein, called by TCRdb with MiXCR from the RACE reads. In the table there are roughly 380,000 distinct CDR3 sequences, more than 4.5% of which are singletons. Described time point: pre-sensitization, week 0. The treatment: therapeutic diphenylcyclopropenone sensitization with weekly scalp DPC. Sequencing was performed on whole blood, taken in connection with sensitization to the hapten diphenylcyclopropenone (DPC). Source of these receptors: a woman aged 45 to 65 with alopecia areata. Some clones in this sample may be carry-over from other donors' samples.

Regarding this clonotype: A much bigger clone sits one base away, suggesting this may be a read error. J is TRBJ2-1 and V is TRBV7-9, with 7 bases aligning to TRBD1. The CDR3 is 13 residues long. V dropped 5 bases and J dropped 7; count of bases not matched to a gene: 5. Germline V CDR1 and CDR2: SEHNR, FQNEAQ (reference sequence). The CDR3 is CASSPGQENEQFF. The CDR3 DNA reads TGTGCCAGCAGCCCCGGACAGGAGAATGAGCAGTTCTTC. Variable domain in full (rest from reference TRBV7-9 and TRBJ2-1): DTGVSQNPRHKITKRGQNVTFRCDPISEHNRLYWYRQTLGQGPEFLTYFQNEAQLEKSRLLSDRFSAERPKGSFSTLEIQRTEQGDSAMYLCASSPGQENEQFFGPGTRLTVL.

The CDR3 DNA follows: TGTGCCAGCTCACCGAATAACCCGGGGTGGGACCAGCCCCAGCATTTT. Translated, it gives CASSPNNPGWDQPQHF. The gene calls are TRBV18 and TRBJ1-5; D is possibly TRBD1 (5 bases). V was shortened by 3 bases and J by 7 bases, with 19 bases between the two germline ends. Germline CDR1 reads KGHSH; CDR2 reads LQKENI. The CDR3 runs 16 residues.

J is TRBJ2-3 and V is TRBV6-5; the match to TRBD2 covers 12 bases. J lost 4 bases, V lost 4 bases, and 3 bases had no gene match. Germline-derived CDR1 and CDR2 are MNHEY and SVGAGI. This CDR3 contains 15 residues. Here the CDR3 reads CASSSTSGRPDTQYF. CDR3 nucleotide sequence: TGTGCCAGCAGTTCCACTAGCGGGAGGCCAGATACGCAGTATTTT.

This clonotype has only a few counts. The gene calls are TRBV19 and TRBJ2-7; 7 bases map to TRBD1. The CDR3 spans 12 residues. The V and J ends lost 6 bases and 8 bases, in that order; junction bases with no gene match: 7. The germline V gene encodes CDR1 LNHDA and CDR2 SQIVND (reference sequence). Here the CDR3 reads CASSRTGEKQYF. The CDR3 DNA reads as TGTGCCAGTAGCCGAACAGGGGAGAAGCAGTACTTC.

J is TRBJ1-4 and V is TRBV18; D perhaps matches TRBD1 (5 bases). V dropped 1 base and J dropped 5 bases, with 11 bases sitting between them. Per germline, CDR1 KGHSH and CDR2 LQKENI. This CDR3 contains 15 residues. CDR3 region: CASSPLDSYNEKLFF. CDR3 bases: TGTGCCAGCTCACCACTCGACAGTTACAATGAAAAACTGTTTTTT. The whole variable domain, filled in from reference TRBV18 and TRBJ1-4, reads NAGVMQNPRHLVRRRGQEARLRCSPMKGHSHVYWYRQLPEEGLKFMVYLQKENIIDESGMPKERFSAEFPKEGPSILRIQQVVRGDSAAYFCASSPLDSYNEKLFFGSGTQLSVL.

This clonotype was found a few times. The chain recombines TRBV7-7 with TRBJ2-2; TRBD2 might be the D (5 bases). The ends were cut back, 8 bases at V and 6 bases at J, with 10 bases in the middle. Germline CDR1 and CDR2: SSHAT and FNYEAQ (reference sequence). This CDR3 region has 12 residues. The CDR3 sequence is CASRGSAGELFF. In nucleotides, the CDR3 is TGTGCCAGCCGAGGGAGCGCCGGGGAGCTGTTTTTT. Complete variable domain (other parts from reference TRBV7-7 and TRBJ2-2): GAGVSQSPRYKVTKRGQDVTLRCDPISSHATLYWYQQALGQGPEFLTYFNYEAQPDKSGLPSDRFSAERPEGSISTLTIQRTEQRDSAMYRCASRGSAGELFFGEGSRLTVL.

This chain joins TRBV6-1 and TRBJ2-3; D is perhaps TRBD2 (6 bases). Trimming pared 8 bases from V and 4 bases from J, leaving 22 bases between. The CDR3 has 16 amino acids. Germline V gene lookup returns CDR1 MNHNS and CDR2 SASEGT. The CDR3 is CASGSGPYGGADTQYF. The CDR3 DNA is TGTGCCAGCGGTTCTGGCCCTTACGGGGGTGCAGATACGCAGTATTTT.

Many counts were recorded for this clonotype. J is TRBJ2-1 and V is TRBV20-1, with no clear D. Deletions cut 5 bases from V and 0 bases from J, with 11 bases between. The CDR3 length is 14 residues. Germline V gives CDR1 DFQATT, CDR2 SNEGSKA (reference sequence). The CDR3 region has the DNA TGCAGTGCTCTCCCGGATAGCTCCTACAATGAGCAGTTCTTC. As protein: CSALPDSSYNEQFF.